This T cell receptor (beta chain) was sequenced in a study of shared T cell receptors in the human thymus. The data were produced by immunoSEQ multiplex PCR, yet TCRdb's version contains in-frame clones alone and is incomplete. Counted here are 550,000 to 800,000 clones, approximately 85% occurring once; the ten biggest clones make up around 0.0094%. The sample was also linked to a second study, of human thymus T cells. From that second work: Thymus tissue was removed during corrective cardiac surgery. Related studies found that unrelated individuals share highly overlapping thymic repertoires.

Sequenced material: thymocytes. The TCR was taken from a girl under three years old with a congenital heart defect.

The CDR3 reads CASSQMTGTRSTDTQYF. Written as DNA, the CDR3 is TGTGCCAGCAGCCAAATGACCGGGACTAGAAGCACAGATACGCAGTATTTT. The rearrangement links TRBV14 to TRBJ2-3, with 8 bases aligning to TRBD2. This CDR3 is 17 amino acids long. V was pared by 2 bases and J by 0 bases, with 7 bases of the junction left unmatched. Germline assignment: CDR1 SGHDN and CDR2 FVKESK. The whole variable domain, filled in from reference TRBV14 and TRBJ2-3, reads EAGVTQFPSHSVIEKGQTVTLRCDPISGHDNLYWYRRVMGKEIKFLLHFVKESKQDESGMPNNRFLAERTGGTYSTLKVQPAELEDSGVYFCASSQMTGTRSTDTQYFGPGTRLTVL.